These 21 T cell receptor beta chains were sequenced from one sample in a study of T-cell reconstitution after alpha-beta-depleted transplantation in children. Unique molecular identifiers were used in preparing the TCRbeta library. In TCRdb, the PCR reads were re-called with MiXCR into one record per CDR3 protein. The sample has around 600,000 distinct CDR3 sequences; about 10% are singletons. Specimen: PBMCs from the stem cell graft donor, collected from the stem cell graft. The receptors derive from a human donor who donated a stem cell graft to a child with acute myeloid leukemia.

This clonotype was counted between two and nine times. The J gene is TRBJ1-4, the V gene TRBV10-3; the D gene is possibly TRBD1 (6 bases). Trimming pared 6 bases from V and 7 bases from J, leaving 12 bases between. CDR1 and CDR2 from the germline V gene are ENHRY and SYGVKD. CDR3 size: 13 residues. The CDR3 DNA reads TGTGCCATCAGGGCAGGGGAGAGTGAAAAACTGTTTTTT. It translates to CAIRAGESEKLFF.

The J gene is TRBJ2-2, the V gene TRBV14; TRBD1 is a possible D gene (6 bases). Germline assignment: CDR1 SGHDN and CDR2 FVKESK. V was clipped by 5 bases and J by 4 bases, with 14 bases between them. This CDR3 is 15 amino acids long. The CDR3: CASSSTGMFTGELFF. The CDR3 bases are TGTGCCAGCAGCTCGACAGGAATGTTCACCGGGGAGCTGTTTTTT.

This clonotype was observed a handful of times. The chain is built from TRBV10-3 and TRBJ1-5; the D is unclear. The ends were cut back, 3 bases at V and 0 bases at J, with 12 bases in the middle. The germline V gene has CDR1 ENHRY and CDR2 SYGVKD. CDR3 length equals 16 residues. CDR3 sequence reads: CAISEKGGNSNQPQHF. CDR3 coding DNA: TGTGCCATCAGTGAAAAGGGCGGGAATAGCAATCAGCCCCAGCATTTT.

In this sample, this clonotype turned up many times. The chain carries TRBV25-1 and TRBJ2-1, with 10 bases aligning to TRBD1. CDR3 length: 17 residues. V lost 4 bases to trimming and J lost 4 bases; unmatched junction nucleotides: 10. Germline V gene sequence: CDR1 MGHDK, CDR2 SYGVNS. The CDR3 DNA sequence: TGTGCCAGCAGTGGGGAGACAGGGGGCTTTACTTACAATGAGCAGTTCTTC. Residues: CASSGETGGFTYNEQFF.

The chain joins TRBV29-1 to TRBJ2-7, with a tentative D call TRBD2 (6 bases). CDR1 is SQVTM, CDR2 ANQGSEA, per germline. V lost 4 bases to trimming and J lost 3 bases, with 10 bases between them. The CDR3 consists of 12 residues. The CDR3 coding sequence is TGCAGCGTTGGGGTCGGGGGCTACGAGCAGTACTTC. Its protein is CSVGVGGYEQYF.

The rearrangement uses TRBV12-3 or TRBV12-4 and TRBJ2-7; perhaps TRBD1 as D (6 bases). This CDR3 comprises 16 residues. V lost 0 bases to trimming and J lost 3 bases, with 15 bases between them. This CDR3 is CASSLALGTRVYEQYF. CDR3 in DNA: TGTGCCAGCAGTTTAGCGCTCGGGACAAGGGTCTACGAGCAGTACTTC.

V is TRBV14 and J is TRBJ2-3, with TRBD2 matching 7 bases. The CDR3 is 16 residues long. Trimming at V came to 1 base and at J to 9 bases, leaving 13 bases not matched to a gene. In germline, CDR1 is SGHDN, CDR2 FVKESK. The CDR3 DNA reads TGTGCCAGCAGCCAAGTGGATGGGAGGGCCCAAGTGACGCAGTATTTT. Translated: CASSQVDGRAQVTQYF.

This clonotype has ten or more counts. The gene calls are TRBV7-2 and TRBJ2-3; unclear D gene. V dropped 1 base and J dropped 4 bases, with 12 bases sitting between them. Germline V gene sequence: CDR1 SGHTA, CDR2 FQGNSA. The CDR3 spans 15 residues. Here the CDR3 DNA reads TGTGCCAGCAGCTTAGTGTCAAAGAAGGCAGATACGCAGTATTTT. Translation gives CASSLVSKKADTQYF.

Ten or more counts support this clonotype. CDR3 in amino acids: CSAGTSGGETQYF. CDR3 bases: TGCAGTGCTGGGACTAGCGGGGGAGAGACCCAGTACTTC. This sequence joins TRBV20-1 and TRBJ2-5; 14 nucleotides align to TRBD2. Germline V gene sequence: CDR1 DFQATT, CDR2 SNEGSKA (reference sequence). The V gene end was trimmed by 5 bases and the J gene end by 4 bases; junction bases not matched to a gene: 0. The CDR3 consists of 13 residues.

The sample holds a few counts of this clonotype. V is TRBV6-1 and J is TRBJ2-3; D might be TRBD2 (6 bases). The CDR3 contains 15 residues. Germline CDR1 MNHNS, CDR2 SASEGT. Trimming stripped 3 bases from V and 3 bases from J, with 13 bases between. CDR3 sequence reads: CASSDTGSGTDTQYF. CDR3 nucleotide sequence: TGTGCCAGCAGTGACACCGGGAGCGGGACAGATACGCAGTATTTT.

The J gene is TRBJ2-3, the V gene TRBV7-2, with no clear D. Germline V gives CDR1 SGHTA, CDR2 FQGNSA. Trimming cost V 1 base and J 2 bases, with 10 bases left between them. The CDR3 has 15 residues. CDR3 amino acids: CASSLGPQITDTQYF. DNA of the CDR3: TGTGCCAGCAGCTTAGGTCCCCAAATCACAGATACGCAGTATTTT. Full variable domain (missing parts from reference TRBV7-2 and TRBJ2-3): GAGVSQSPSNKVTEKGKDVELRCDPISGHTALYWYRQSLGQGLEFLIYFQGNSAPDKSGLPSDRFSAERTGGSVSTLTIQRTQQEDSAVYLCASSLGPQITDTQYFGPGTRLTVL.

This clonotype was found many times. The J gene is TRBJ2-1, the V gene TRBV30, with 8 bases identical to TRBD1. The CDR3 has 15 amino acids. V shed 4 bases and J 7 bases; nucleotides not matched to a gene: 12. CDR1 is GTSNPN and CDR2 is SVGIG in the germline V gene (reference sequence). CDR3: CAWTPGTGIKNEQFF. The CDR3 nucleotides read TGTGCCTGGACCCCCGGGACAGGTATTAAGAATGAGCAGTTCTTC.

The chain is built from TRBV5-1 and TRBJ1-4; D is undetermined. Deletions cut 5 bases from V and 2 bases from J, with 22 bases between. Germline assignment: CDR1 SGHRS and CDR2 YFSETQ. This CDR3 has 18 residues. CDR3 in DNA: TGCGCCAGCAGAGAGCAGGTTAACACCGCGGCGACTAATGAAAAACTGTTTTTT. Its translation: CASREQVNTAATNEKLFF.

This clonotype was seen more than once but under ten times. The chain combines TRBV11-2 with TRBJ1-1, with 9 bases identical to TRBD1. V gave up 4 bases and J gave up 5 bases; unmatched junction bases: 8. The CDR3 has 15 residues. Germline values: CDR1 SGHAT, CDR2 FQNNGV. The CDR3 region has the DNA TGTGCCAGCAGCTCCTTGACAGGGGGAAGTACTGAAGCTTTCTTT. It is translated as CASSSLTGGSTEAFF.

This clonotype was found a few times. The chain joins TRBV7-2 to TRBJ1-5; no definite D call. Germline CDR1 is SGHTA and CDR2 is FQGNSA. The ends were cut back, 4 bases at V and 4 bases at J, with 8 bases in the middle. This CDR3 has 13 amino acids. The CDR3 region has the DNA TGTGCCAGCAGCTCCGTTATGAATCAGCCCCAGCATTTT. It translates to CASSSVMNQPQHF. Full variable domain (rest looked up from reference TRBV7-2 and TRBJ1-5): GAGVSQSPSNKVTEKGKDVELRCDPISGHTALYWYRQSLGQGLEFLIYFQGNSAPDKSGLPSDRFSAERTGGSVSTLTIQRTQQEDSAVYLCASSSVMNQPQHFGDGTRLSIL.

This clonotype came up many times. The chain has TRBV12-3 or TRBV12-4 and TRBJ1-5, with D uncertain. The CDR3 consists of 11 residues. Trimming left V 4 bases short and J 5 bases short, with 3 bases between. The CDR3 DNA reads as TGTGCCAGCAGTTATGATCAGCCCCAGCATTTT. The encoded protein is CASSYDQPQHF.

J is TRBJ1-5 and V is TRBV20-1; 10 bases are shared with TRBD1. Germline V gene lookup returns CDR1 DFQATT and CDR2 SNEGSKA (reference sequence). The CDR3 contains 15 residues. Trimming took 1 base from V and 2 from J; bases not matched to a gene: 2. The DNA for the CDR3 is TGCAGTGCTAGAGGGGACAGGGGAGGCAATCAGCCCCAGCATTTT. It is translated as CSARGDRGGNQPQHF.

This clonotype was seen many times. Here the CDR3 reads CASSSRQGIYEQYF. The CDR3 coding sequence is TGTGCCAGCAGTTCCCGACAGGGAATCTACGAGCAGTACTTC. The chain couples TRBV27 to TRBJ2-7; 7 bases fit TRBD1. The germline V gene encodes CDR1 MNHEY and CDR2 SMNVEV (reference sequence). V dropped 4 bases and J dropped 3; count of bases not matched to a gene: 6. CDR3 length: 14 residues.

Many counts were recorded for this clonotype. The chain employs TRBV5-1 and TRBJ2-1, with 7 bases identical to TRBD2. Germline trimming cut 4 bases from V and 1 base from J; bases unmatched to any gene: 5. This CDR3 is built from 15 residues. Germline V gene lookup returns CDR1 SGHRS and CDR2 YFSETQ. The CDR3 here is CASSPEAGSYNEQFF. The CDR3 DNA follows: TGCGCCAGCAGCCCTGAAGCGGGGTCCTACAATGAGCAGTTCTTC.

This clonotype came up a few times. The chain has TRBV7-3 and TRBJ2-5, with D unresolved. Germline lookup yields CDR1 SGHTA and CDR2 FQGTGA. With 4 bases removed from V and 2 bases from J, the gap between germline ends came to 8 bases. The CDR3 contains 13 residues. CDR3 DNA sequence: TGTGCCAGCAGCTGGAACGGGCAAGAGACCCAGTACTTC. Protein product: CASSWNGQETQYF.

This clonotype was counted ten times or more. The chain uses TRBV5-1 and TRBJ2-3; D uncertain. The CDR3 length is 15 residues. V was pared by 0 bases and J by 0 bases, with 8 bases between. Germline V gene lookup returns CDR1 SGHRS and CDR2 YFSETQ. This CDR3 reads CASSLAAASTDTQYF. In DNA form, the CDR3 reads TGCGCCAGCAGCTTGGCGGCTGCTAGCACAGATACGCAGTATTTT.